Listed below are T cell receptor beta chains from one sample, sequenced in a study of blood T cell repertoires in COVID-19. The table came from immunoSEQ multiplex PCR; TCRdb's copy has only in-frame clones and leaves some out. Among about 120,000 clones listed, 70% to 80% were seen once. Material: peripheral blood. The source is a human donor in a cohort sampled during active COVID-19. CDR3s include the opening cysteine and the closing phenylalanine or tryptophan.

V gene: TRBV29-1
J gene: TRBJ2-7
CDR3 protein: CSASRTAGQEQYF

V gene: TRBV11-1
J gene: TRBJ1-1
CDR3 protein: CASSLARDSSNTEAFF

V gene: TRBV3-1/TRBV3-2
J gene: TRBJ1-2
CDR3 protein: CASRPTGKSNYGYTF

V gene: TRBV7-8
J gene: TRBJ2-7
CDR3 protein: CASSFGTSGSYEQYF

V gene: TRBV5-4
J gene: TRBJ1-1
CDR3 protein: CASSPQGATEAFF

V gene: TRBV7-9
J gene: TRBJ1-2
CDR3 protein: CASSLAREATRGYTF

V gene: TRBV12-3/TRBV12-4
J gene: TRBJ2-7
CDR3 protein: CASSPPAEAEQYF

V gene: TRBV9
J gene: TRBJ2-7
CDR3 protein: CASSPSGLNEQYF

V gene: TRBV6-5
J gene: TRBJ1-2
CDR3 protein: CASSTSALYGYTF

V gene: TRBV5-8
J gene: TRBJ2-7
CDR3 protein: CASSSLAGSSYEQYF

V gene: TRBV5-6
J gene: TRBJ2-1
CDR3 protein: CASLTLAGGPYEQFF

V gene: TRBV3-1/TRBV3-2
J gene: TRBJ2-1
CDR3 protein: CASSQGGSGTPAKQFF

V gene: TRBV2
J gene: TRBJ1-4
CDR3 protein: CASSSDGGGAATLSTNEKLFF

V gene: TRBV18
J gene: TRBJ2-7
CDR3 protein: CASSPGTDYEQYF

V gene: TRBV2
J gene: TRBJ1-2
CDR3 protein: CASRLRGLNYGYTF

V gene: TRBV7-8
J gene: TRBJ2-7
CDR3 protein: CASSEGLGYEQYF

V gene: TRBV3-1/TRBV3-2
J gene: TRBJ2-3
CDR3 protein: CASSQRLAGSSDTQYF

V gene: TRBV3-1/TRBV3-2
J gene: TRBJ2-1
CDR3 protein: CASSQELAEVEQFF

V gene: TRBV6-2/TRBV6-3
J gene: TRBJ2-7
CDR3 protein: CASSFAGGAYEQYF

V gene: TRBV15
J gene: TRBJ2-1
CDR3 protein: CATSGGQGWINEQFF

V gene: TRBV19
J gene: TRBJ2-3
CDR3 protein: CASSDSGSRGDTQYF

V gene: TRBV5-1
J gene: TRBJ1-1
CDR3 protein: CASSLSGTTNTEAFF

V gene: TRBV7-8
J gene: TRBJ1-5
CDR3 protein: CASSVDSYSNQPQHF

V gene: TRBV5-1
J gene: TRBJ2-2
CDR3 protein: CASSLGLAGEEFAGELFF

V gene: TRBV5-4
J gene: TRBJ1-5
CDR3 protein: CASSRLNFSRTGLKPQHF

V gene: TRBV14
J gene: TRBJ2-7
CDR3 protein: CASSQLQGPGYEQYF

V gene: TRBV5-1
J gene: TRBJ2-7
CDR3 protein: CASSLAAQGSYEQYF

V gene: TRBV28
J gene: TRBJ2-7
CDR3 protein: CASTWAEKIEQYF

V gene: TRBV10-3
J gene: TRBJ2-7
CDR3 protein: CAISDKAGGYEQYF

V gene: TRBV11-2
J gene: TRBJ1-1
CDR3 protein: CASSSEGQGARDTEAFF

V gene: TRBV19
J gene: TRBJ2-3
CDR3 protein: CASNSGADTQYF

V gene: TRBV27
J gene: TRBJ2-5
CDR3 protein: CASSLQVQETQYF

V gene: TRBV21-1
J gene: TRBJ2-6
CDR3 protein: CASSKGLAGAIYSGANVLTF

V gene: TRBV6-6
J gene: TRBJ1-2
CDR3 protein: CASSYPGTGDDYGYTF

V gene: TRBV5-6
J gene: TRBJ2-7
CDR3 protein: CASSLGVRVFGHEQYF

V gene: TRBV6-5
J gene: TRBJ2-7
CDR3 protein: CASSYSPGSSPNEQYF

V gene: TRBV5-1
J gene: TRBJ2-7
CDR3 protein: CASSLGGTALDEQYF

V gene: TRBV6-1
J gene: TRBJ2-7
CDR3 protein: CASSEDGQSGYYEQYF

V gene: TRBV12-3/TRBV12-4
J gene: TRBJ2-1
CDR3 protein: CASCAGNEQFF

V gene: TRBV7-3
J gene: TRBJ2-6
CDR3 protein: CASSLRQGSSGANVLTF

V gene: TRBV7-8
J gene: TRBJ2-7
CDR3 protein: CASRGLAAAYEQYF

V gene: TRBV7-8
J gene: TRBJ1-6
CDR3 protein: CASSLGKGPGSPLHF

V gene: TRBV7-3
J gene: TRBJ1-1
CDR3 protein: CASSPAQGVKTEAFF

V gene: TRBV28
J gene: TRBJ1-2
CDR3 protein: CASSLQQDYYGYTF

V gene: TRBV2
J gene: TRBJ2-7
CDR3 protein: CASSNGRTGGREQYF

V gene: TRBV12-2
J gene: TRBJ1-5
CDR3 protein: CASRLVSGYQPQHF

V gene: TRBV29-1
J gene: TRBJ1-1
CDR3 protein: CSGYRGGNTEAFF

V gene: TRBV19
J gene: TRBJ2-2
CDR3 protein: CASSIVAAGELFF

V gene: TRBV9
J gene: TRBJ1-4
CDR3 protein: CASSVGGVEKLFF

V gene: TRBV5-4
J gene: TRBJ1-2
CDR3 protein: CASSLGQPGGYTF

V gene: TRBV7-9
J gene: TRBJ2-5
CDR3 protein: CASSLGQGAVETQYF

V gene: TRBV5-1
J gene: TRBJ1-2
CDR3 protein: CASSLAGGTVLYGYTF